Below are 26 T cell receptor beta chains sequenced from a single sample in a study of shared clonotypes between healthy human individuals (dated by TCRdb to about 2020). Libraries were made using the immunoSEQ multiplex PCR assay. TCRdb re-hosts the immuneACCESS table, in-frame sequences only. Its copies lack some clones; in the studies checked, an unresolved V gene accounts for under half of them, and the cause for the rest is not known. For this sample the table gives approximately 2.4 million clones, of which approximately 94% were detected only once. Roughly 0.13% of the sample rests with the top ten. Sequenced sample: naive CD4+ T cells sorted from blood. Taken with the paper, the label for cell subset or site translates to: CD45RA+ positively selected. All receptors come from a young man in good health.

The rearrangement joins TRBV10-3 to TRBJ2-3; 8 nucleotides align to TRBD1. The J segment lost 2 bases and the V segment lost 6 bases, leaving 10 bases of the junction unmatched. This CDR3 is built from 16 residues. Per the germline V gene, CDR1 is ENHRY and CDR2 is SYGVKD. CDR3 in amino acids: CAIRDLGQVDTDTQYF. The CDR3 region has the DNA TGTGCCATCAGGGACCTGGGACAGGTCGACACAGATACGCAGTATTTT.

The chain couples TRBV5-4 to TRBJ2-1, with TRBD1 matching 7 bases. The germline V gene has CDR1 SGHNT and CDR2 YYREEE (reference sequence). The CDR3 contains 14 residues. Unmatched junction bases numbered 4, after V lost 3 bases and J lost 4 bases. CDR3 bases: TGTGCCAGCAGCTCCCTGACAGGGTACAATGAGCAGTTCTTC. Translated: CASSSLTGYNEQFF.

The CDR3 is CASSQDRGSLDEQYF. The CDR3 bases are TGCGCCAGCAGCCAAGATCGGGGGAGTCTCGACGAGCAGTACTTC. The V gene is TRBV4-1, the J gene TRBJ2-7; weak D call: TRBD2 (6 bases). The germline V gene encodes CDR1 MGHRA and CDR2 YSYEKL. With 0 bases removed from V and 5 bases from J, the gap between germline ends came to 14 bases. The CDR3 runs 15 residues.

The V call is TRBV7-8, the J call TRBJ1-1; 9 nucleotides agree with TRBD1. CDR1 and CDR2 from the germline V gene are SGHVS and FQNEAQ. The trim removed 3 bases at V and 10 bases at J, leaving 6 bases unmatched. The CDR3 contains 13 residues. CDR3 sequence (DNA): TGTGCCAGCAGCTTTGAACGACAGGGGGGAGCTTTCTTT. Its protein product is CASSFERQGGAFF.

The CDR3 nucleotides are TGTGCCATCAGTAAAGACAGAAGCGGGGATCATAGGGATACGCAGTATTTT. This encodes CAISKDRSGDHRDTQYF. The chain employs TRBV10-3 and TRBJ2-3; 7 nucleotides agree with TRBD2. This CDR3 has 17 amino acids. CDR1 and CDR2 from the germline V gene are ENHRY and SYGVKD. Trimming took 5 bases from V and 6 from J; bases not matched to a gene: 17.

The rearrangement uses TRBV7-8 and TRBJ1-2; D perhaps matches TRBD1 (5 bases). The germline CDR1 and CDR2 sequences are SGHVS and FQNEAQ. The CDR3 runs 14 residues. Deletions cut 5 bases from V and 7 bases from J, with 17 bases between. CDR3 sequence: CASSPRVGVTGYTF. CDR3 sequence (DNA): TGTGCCAGCAGCCCGAGGGTAGGGGTTACTGGCTACACCTTC. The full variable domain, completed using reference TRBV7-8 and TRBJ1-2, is GAGVSQSPRYKVAKRGQDVALRCDPISGHVSLFWYQQALGQGPEFLTYFQNEAQLDKSGLPSDRFFAERPEGSVSTLKIQRTQQEDSAVYLCASSPRVGVTGYTFGSGTRLTVV.

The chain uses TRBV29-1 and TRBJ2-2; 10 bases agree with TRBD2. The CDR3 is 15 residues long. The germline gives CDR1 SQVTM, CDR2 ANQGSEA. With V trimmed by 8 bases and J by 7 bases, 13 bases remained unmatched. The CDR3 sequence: CSCRASGSGRGELFF. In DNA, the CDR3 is TGCAGCTGCCGGGCTAGCGGGAGTGGGCGCGGGGAGCTGTTTTTT.

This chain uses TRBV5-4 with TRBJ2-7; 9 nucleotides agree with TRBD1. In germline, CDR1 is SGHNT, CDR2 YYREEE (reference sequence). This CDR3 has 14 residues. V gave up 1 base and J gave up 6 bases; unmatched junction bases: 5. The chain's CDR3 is CASSLMDRGGEQYF. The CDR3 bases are TGTGCCAGCAGCTTGATGGACAGGGGTGGCGAGCAGTACTTC.

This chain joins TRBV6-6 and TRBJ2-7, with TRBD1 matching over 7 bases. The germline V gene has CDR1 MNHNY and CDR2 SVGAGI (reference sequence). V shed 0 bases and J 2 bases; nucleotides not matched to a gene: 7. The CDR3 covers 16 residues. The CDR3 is CASSYSTGSLTYEQYF. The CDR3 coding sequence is TGTGCCAGCAGTTACTCGACAGGGTCCCTAACCTACGAGCAGTACTTC.

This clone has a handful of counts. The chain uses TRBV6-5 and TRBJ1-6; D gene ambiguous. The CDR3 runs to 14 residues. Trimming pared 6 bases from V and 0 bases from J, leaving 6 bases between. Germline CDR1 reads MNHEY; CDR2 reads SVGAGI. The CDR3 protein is CASSVSSYNSPLHF. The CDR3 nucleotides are TGTGCCAGCAGCGTGAGCTCCTATAATTCACCCCTCCACTTT.

The DNA for the CDR3 is TGTGCCTGGAGTGTACGCAGGGGGGGAGGTTCACCCCTCCACTTT. This gives the protein CAWSVRRGGGSPLHF. The chain recombines TRBV30 with TRBJ1-6; 7 bases match TRBD1. Germline trimming cut 0 bases from V and 9 bases from J; bases unmatched to any gene: 8. Looked up from germline, CDR1 is GTSNPN and CDR2 is SVGIG (reference sequence). This CDR3 region has 15 residues. The whole variable domain, filled in from reference TRBV30 and TRBJ1-6, reads SQTIHQWPATLVQPVGSPLSLECTVEGTSNPNLYWYRQAAGRGLQLLFYSVGIGQISSEVPQNLSASRPQDRQFILSSKKLLLSDSGFYLCAWSVRRGGGSPLHFGNGTRLTVT.

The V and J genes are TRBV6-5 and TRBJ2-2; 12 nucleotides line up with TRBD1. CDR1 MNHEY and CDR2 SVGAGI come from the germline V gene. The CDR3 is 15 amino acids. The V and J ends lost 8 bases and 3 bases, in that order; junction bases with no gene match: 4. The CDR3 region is CASRGQGAHTGELFF. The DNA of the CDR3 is TGTGCCAGCCGGGGACAGGGGGCACACACCGGGGAGCTGTTTTTT.

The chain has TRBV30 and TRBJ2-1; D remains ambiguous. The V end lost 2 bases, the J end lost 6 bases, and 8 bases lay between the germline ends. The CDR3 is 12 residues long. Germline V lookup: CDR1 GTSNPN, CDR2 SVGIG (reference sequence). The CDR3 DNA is TGTGCCTGGAGTATCAACTCCAATGAGCAGTTCTTC. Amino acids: CAWSINSNEQFF. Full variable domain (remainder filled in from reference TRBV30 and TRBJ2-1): SQTIHQWPATLVQPVGSPLSLECTVEGTSNPNLYWYRQAAGRGLQLLFYSVGIGQISSEVPQNLSASRPQDRQFILSSKKLLLSDSGFYLCAWSINSNEQFFGPGTRLTVL.

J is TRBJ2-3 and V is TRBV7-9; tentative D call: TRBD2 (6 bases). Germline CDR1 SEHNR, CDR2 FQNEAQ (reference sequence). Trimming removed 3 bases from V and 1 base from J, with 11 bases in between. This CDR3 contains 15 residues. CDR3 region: CASSFSGVGTDTQYF. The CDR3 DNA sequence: TGTGCCAGCAGCTTTTCGGGGGTCGGCACAGATACGCAGTATTTT.

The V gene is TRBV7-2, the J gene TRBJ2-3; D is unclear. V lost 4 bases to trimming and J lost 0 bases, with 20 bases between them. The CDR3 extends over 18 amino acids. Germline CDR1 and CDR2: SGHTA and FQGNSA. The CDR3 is CASSYLTQILTSTDTQYF. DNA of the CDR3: TGTGCCAGCAGCTATTTAACCCAGATCCTTACCAGCACAGATACGCAGTATTTT. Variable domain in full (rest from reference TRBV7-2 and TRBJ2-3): GAGVSQSPSNKVTEKGKDVELRCDPISGHTALYWYRQSLGQGLEFLIYFQGNSAPDKSGLPSDRFSAERTGGSVSTLTIQRTQQEDSAVYLCASSYLTQILTSTDTQYFGPGTRLTVL.

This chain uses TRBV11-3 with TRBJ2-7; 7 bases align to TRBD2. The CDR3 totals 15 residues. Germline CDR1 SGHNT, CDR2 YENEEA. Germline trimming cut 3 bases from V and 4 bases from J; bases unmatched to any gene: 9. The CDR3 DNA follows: TGTGCCAGCAGCTTTAGCGGGCTGACGAGTTACGAGCAGTACTTC. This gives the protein CASSFSGLTSYEQYF.

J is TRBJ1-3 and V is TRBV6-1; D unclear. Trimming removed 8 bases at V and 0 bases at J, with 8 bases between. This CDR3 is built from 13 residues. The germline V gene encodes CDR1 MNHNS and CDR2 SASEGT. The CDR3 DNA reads TGTGCCAGCGAACGGCCCTCTGGAAACACCATATATTTT. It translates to CASERPSGNTIYF.

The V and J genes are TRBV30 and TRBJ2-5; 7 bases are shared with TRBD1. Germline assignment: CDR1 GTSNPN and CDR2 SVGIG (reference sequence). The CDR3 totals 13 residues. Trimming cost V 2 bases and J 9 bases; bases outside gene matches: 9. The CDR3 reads CAWSSGQAQAQYF. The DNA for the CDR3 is TGTGCCTGGAGTTCTGGACAGGCCCAGGCCCAGTACTTC.

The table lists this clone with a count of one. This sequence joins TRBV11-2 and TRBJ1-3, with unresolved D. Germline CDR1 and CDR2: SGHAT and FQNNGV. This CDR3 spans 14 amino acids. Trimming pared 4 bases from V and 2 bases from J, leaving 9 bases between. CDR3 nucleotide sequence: TGTGCCAGCAGCTCTGACTCCGCTGGAAACACCATATATTTT. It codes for CASSSDSAGNTIYF. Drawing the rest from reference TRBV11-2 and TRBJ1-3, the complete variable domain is EAGVAQSPRYKIIEKRQSVAFWCNPISGHATLYWYQQILGQGPKLLIQFQNNGVVDDSQLPKDRFSAERLKGVDSTLKIQPAKLEDSAVYLCASSSDSAGNTIYFGEGSWLTVV.

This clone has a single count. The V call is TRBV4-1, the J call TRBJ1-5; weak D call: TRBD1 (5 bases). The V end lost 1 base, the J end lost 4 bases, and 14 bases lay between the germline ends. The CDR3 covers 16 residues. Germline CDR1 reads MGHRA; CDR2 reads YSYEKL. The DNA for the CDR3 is TGCGCCAGCAGCCAAGGTCCAGGGTACAGTAATCAGCCCCAGCATTTT. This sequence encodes CASSQGPGYSNQPQHF.

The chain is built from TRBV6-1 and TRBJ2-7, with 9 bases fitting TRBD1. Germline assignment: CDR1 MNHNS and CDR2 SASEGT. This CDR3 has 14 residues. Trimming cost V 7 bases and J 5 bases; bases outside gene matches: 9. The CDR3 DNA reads TGTGCCAGCACAATACAGGGGGCTCTAGACGAGCAGTACTTC. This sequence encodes CASTIQGALDEQYF.

CDR3 sequence (DNA): TGTGCCAGCTCACCTTTAGGGACAGGGTACGAGACCCAGTACTTC. Protein product: CASSPLGTGYETQYF. This chain uses TRBV18 with TRBJ2-5; 9 bases agree with TRBD1. This CDR3 has 15 amino acids. CDR1 is KGHSH and CDR2 is LQKENI in the germline V gene. The ends lost 3 bases at V and 5 bases at J; junction bases unmatched: 7.

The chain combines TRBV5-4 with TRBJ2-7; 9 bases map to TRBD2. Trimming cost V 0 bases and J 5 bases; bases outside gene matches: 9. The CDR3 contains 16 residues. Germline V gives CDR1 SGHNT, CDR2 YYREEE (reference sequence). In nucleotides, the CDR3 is TGTGCCAGCAGCTTGGGCCCACTAGCGGGCGTCGACGAGCAGTACTTC. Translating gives CASSLGPLAGVDEQYF.

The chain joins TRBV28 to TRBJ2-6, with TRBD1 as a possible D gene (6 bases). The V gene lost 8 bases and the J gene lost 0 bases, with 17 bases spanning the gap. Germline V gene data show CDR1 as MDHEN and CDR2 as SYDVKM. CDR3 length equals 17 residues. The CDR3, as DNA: TGTGCCAGCGGAGGACAGCCCCTTTACTCTGGGGCCAACGTCCTGACTTTC. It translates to CASGGQPLYSGANVLTF.

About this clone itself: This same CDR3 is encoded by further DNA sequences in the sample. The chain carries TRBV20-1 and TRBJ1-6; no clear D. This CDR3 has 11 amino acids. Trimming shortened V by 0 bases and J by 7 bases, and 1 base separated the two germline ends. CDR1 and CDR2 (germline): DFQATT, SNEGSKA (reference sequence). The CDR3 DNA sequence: TGCAGTGCTAGAGAGAATTCACCCCTCCACTTT. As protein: CSARENSPLHF.

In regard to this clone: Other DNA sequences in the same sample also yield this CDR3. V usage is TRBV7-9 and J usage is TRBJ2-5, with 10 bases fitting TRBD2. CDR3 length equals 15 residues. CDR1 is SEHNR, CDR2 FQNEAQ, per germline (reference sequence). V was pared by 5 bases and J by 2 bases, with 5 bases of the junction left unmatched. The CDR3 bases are TGTGCCAGCAGCCCACTAGCGGGGCCACAAGAGACCCAGTACTTC. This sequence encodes CASSPLAGPQETQYF.